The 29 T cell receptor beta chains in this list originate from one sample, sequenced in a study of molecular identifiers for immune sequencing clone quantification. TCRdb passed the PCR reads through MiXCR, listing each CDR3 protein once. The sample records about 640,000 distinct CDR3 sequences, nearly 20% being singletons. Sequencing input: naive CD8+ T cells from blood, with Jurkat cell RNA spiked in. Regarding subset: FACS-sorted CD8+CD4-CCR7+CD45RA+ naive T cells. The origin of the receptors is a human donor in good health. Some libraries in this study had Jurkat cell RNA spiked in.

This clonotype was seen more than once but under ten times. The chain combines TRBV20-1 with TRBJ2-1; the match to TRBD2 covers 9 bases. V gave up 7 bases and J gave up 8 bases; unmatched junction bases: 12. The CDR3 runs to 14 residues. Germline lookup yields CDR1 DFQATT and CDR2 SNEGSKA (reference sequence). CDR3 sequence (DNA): TGCAGTGTCACGGTAGCGGGAGTGATAGATGAGCAGTTCTTC. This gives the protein CSVTVAGVIDEQFF.

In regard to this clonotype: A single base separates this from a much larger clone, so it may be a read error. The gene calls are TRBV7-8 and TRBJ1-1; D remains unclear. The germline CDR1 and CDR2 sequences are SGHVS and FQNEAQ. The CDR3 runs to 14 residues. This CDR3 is CACSLGVLNTEAFF. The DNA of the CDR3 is TGTGCCTGCAGCTTAGGTGTCTTGAACACTGAAGCTTTCTTT. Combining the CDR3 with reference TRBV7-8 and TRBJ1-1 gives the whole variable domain GAGVSQSPRYKVAKRGQDVALRCDPISGHVSLFWYQQALGQGPEFLTYFQNEAQLDKSGLPSDRFFAERPEGSVSTLKIQRTQQEDSAVYLCACSLGVLNTEAFFGQGTRLTVV.

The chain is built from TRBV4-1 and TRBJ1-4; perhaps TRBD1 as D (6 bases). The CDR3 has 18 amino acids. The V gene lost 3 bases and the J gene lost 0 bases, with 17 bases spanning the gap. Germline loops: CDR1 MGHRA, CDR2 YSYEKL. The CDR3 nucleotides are TGCGCCAGCAGCCAGGCACACAGGGTACGAGCAACTAATGAAAAACTGTTTTTT. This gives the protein CASSQAHRVRATNEKLFF.

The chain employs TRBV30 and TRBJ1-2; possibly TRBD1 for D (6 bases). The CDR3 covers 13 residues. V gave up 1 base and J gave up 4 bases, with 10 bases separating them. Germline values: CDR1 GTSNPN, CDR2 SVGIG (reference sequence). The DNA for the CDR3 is TGTGCCTGGAGTGAGACAGGCTTCTATGGCTACACCTTC. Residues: CAWSETGFYGYTF. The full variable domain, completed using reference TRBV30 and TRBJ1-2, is SQTIHQWPATLVQPVGSPLSLECTVEGTSNPNLYWYRQAAGRGLQLLFYSVGIGQISSEVPQNLSASRPQDRQFILSSKKLLLSDSGFYLCAWSETGFYGYTFGSGTRLTVV.

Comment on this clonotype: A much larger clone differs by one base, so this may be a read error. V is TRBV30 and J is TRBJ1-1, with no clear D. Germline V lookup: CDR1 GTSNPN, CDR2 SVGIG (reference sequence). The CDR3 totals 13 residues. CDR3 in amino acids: CARSLTANTEAFF. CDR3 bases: TGTGCCCGGAGTCTTACAGCAAACACTGAAGCTTTCTTT.

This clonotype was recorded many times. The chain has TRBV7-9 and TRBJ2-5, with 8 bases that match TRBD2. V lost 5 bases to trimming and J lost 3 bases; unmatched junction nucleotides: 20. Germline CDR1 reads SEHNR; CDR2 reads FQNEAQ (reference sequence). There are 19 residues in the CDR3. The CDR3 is CASSRAGTSFRGAEETQYF. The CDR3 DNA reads TGTGCCAGCAGCCGAGCCGGGACTAGTTTTCGCGGCGCAGAAGAGACCCAGTACTTC.

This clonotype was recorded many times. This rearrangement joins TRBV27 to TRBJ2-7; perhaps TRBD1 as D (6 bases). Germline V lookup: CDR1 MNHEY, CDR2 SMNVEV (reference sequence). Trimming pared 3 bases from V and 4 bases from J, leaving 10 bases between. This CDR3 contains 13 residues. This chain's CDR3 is CASSLQGPYEQYF. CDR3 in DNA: TGTGCCAGCAGTTTGCAGGGGCCGTACGAGCAGTACTTC.

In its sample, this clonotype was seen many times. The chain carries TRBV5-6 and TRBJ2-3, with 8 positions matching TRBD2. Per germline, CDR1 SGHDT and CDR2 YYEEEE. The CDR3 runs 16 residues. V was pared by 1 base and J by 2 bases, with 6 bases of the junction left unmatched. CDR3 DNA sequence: TGTGCCAGCAGCTTGTTAGCGGGACTGAACACAGATACGCAGTATTTT. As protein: CASSLLAGLNTDTQYF.

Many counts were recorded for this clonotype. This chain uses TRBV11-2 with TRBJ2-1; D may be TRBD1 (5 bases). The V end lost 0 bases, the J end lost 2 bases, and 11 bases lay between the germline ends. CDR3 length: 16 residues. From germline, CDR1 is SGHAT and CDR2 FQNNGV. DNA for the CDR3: TGTGCCAGCAGCTTAGAATGGGGCCCGACCTACAATGAGCAGTTCTTC. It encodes CASSLEWGPTYNEQFF.

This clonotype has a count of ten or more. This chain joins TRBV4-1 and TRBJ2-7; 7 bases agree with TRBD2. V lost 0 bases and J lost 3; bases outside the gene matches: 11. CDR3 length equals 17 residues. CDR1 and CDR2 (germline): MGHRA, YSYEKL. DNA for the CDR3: TGCGCCAGCAGCCAAGAAGAAGGAGGACTAGTCCACTACGAGCAGTACTTC. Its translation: CASSQEEGGLVHYEQYF.

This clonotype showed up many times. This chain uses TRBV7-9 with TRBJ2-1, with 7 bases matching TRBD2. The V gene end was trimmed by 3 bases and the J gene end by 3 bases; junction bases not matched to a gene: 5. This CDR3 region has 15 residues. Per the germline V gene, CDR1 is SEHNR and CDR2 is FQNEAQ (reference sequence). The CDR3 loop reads CASSFSTGGYNEQFF. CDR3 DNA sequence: TGTGCCAGCAGCTTTTCGACGGGGGGCTACAATGAGCAGTTCTTC. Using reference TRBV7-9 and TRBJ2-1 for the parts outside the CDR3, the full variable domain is DTGVSQNPRHKITKRGQNVTFRCDPISEHNRLYWYRQTLGQGPEFLTYFQNEAQLEKSRLLSDRFSAERPKGSFSTLEIQRTEQGDSAMYLCASSFSTGGYNEQFFGPGTRLTVL.

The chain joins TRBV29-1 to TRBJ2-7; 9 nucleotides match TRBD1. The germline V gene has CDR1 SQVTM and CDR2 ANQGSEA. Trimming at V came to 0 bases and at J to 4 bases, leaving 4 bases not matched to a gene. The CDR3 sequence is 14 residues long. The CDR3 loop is CSVEDGTGLYEQYF. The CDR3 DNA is TGCAGCGTTGAAGACGGGACAGGGCTGTACGAGCAGTACTTC.

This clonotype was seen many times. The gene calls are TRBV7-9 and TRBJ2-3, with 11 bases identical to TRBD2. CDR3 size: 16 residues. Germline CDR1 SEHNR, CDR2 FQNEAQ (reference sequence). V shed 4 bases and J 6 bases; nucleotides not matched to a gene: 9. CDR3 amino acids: CASSSTSGVTGDTQYF. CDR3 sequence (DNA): TGTGCCAGCAGCTCGACTAGCGGGGTGACTGGGGATACGCAGTATTTT.

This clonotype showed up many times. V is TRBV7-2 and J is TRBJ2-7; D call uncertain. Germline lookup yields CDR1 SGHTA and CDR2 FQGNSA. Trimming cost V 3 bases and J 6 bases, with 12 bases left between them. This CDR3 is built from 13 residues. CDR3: CASSLGILSEQYF. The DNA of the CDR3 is TGTGCCAGCAGCTTGGGGATCTTATCCGAGCAGTACTTC.

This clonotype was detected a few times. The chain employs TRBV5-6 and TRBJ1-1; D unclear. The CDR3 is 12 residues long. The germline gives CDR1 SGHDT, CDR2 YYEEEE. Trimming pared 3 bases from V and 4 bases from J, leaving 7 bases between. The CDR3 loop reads CASSYGVTEAFF. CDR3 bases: TGTGCCAGCAGCTACGGAGTCACTGAAGCTTTCTTT. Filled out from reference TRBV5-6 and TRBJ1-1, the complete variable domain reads DAGVTQSPTHLIKTRGQQVTLRCSPKSGHDTVSWYQQALGQGPQFIFQYYEEEERQRGNFPDRFSGHQFPNYSSELNVNALLLGDSALYLCASSYGVTEAFFGQGTRLTVV.

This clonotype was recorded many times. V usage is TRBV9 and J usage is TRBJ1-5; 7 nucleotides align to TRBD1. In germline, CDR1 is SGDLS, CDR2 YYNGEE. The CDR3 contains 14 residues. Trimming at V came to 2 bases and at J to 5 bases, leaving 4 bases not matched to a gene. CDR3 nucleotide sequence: TGTGCCAGCAGCGTTGGGGACAGCGATCAGCCCCAGCATTTT. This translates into CASSVGDSDQPQHF.

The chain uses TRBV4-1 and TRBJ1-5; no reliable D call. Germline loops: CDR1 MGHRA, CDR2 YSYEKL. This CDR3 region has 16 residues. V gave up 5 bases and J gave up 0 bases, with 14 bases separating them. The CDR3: CASSTIWEDSNQPQHF. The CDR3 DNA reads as TGCGCCAGCAGCACGATTTGGGAGGATAGCAATCAGCCCCAGCATTTT.

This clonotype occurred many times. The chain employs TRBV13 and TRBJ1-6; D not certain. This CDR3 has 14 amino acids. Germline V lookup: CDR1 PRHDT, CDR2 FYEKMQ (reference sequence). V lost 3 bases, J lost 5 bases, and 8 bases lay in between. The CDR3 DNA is TGTGCCAGCAGCTTGGAGGGAGATAATTCACCCCTCCACTTT. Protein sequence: CASSLEGDNSPLHF.

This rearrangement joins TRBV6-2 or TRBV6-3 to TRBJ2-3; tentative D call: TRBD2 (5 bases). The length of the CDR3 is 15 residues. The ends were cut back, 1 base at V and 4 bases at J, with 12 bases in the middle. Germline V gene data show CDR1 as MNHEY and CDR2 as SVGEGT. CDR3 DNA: TGTGCCAGCAGTTACTTTAGGGTTAGCGCAGATACGCAGTATTTT. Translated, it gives CASSYFRVSADTQYF.

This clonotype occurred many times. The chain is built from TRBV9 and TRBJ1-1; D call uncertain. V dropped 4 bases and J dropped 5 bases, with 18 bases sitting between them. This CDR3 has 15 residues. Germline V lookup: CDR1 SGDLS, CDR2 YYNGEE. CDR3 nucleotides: TGTGCCAGCAGCCTCACGGTCGGAGGAAGGACTGAAGCTTTCTTT. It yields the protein CASSLTVGGRTEAFF.

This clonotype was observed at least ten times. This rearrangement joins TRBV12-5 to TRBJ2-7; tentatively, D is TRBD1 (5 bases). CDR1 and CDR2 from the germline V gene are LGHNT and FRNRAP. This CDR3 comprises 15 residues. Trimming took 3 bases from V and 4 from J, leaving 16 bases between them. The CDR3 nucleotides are TGTGCTAGTGGTTTTTTCCAAAATCAGGGATACGAGCAGTACTTC. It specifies CASGFFQNQGYEQYF. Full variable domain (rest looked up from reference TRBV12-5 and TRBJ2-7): DARVTQTPRHKVTEMGQEVTMRCQPILGHNTVFWYRQTMMQGLELLAYFRNRAPLDDSGMPKDRFSAEMPDATLATLKIQPSEPRDSAVYFCASGFFQNQGYEQYFGPGTRLTVT.

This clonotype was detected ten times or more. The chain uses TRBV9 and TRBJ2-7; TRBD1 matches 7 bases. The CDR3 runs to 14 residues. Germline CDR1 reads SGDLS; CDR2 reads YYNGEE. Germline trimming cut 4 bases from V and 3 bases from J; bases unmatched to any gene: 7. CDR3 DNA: TGTGCCAGCAGCCCGAAGGACAGGAACTACGAGCAGTACTTC. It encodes CASSPKDRNYEQYF.

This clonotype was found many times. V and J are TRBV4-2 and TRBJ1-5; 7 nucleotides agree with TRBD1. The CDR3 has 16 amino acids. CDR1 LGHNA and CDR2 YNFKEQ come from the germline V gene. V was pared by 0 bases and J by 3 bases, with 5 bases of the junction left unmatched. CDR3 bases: TGTGCCAGCAGCCAAGATCGGACAGGAATCAATCAGCCCCAGCATTTT. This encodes CASSQDRTGINQPQHF.

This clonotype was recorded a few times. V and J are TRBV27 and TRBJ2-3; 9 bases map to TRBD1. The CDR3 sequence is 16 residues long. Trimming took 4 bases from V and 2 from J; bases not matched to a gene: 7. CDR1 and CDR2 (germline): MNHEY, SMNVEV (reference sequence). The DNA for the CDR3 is TGTGCCAGCAGTTCTATCGACAGGGGGACCACAGATACGCAGTATTTT. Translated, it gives CASSSIDRGTTDTQYF.

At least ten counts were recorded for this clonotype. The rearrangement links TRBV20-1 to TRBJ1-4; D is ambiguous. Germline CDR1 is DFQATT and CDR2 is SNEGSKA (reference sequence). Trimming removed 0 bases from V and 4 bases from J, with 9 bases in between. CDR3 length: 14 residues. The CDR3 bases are TGCAGTGCTAGAGATACGCGGTTTAATGAAAAACTGTTTTTT. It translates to CSARDTRFNEKLFF.

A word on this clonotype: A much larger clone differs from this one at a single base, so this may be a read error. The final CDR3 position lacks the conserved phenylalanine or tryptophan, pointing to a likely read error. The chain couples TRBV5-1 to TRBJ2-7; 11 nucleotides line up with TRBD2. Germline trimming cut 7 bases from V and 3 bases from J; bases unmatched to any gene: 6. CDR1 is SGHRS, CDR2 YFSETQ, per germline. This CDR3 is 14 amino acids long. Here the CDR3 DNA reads TGCGCCAGCCGACTAGCGGGGAAGGGCTACGAGCAGTACTCC. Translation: CASRLAGKGYEQYS.

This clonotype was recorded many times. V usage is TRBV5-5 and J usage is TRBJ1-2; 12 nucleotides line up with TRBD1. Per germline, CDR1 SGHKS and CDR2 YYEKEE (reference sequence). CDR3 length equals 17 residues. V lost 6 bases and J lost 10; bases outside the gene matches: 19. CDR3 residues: CASNSRDRGRFGHDYTF. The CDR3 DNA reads TGTGCCAGCAACAGCCGGGACAGGGGGCGTTTTGGGCATGACTACACCTTC.

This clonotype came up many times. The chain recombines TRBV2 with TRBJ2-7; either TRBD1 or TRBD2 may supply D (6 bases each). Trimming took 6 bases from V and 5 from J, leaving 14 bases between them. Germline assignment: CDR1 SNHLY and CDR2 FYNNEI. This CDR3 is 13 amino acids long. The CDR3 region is CASRVRGGHEQYF. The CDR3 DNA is TGTGCCAGCAGGGTGCGTGGGGGGCACGAGCAGTACTTC.

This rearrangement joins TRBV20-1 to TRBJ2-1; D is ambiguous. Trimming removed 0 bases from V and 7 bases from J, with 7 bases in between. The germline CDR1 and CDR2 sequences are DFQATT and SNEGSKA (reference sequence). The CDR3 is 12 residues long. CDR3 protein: CSAREGVNEQFF. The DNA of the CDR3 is TGCAGTGCTAGAGAGGGTGTAAATGAGCAGTTCTTC.